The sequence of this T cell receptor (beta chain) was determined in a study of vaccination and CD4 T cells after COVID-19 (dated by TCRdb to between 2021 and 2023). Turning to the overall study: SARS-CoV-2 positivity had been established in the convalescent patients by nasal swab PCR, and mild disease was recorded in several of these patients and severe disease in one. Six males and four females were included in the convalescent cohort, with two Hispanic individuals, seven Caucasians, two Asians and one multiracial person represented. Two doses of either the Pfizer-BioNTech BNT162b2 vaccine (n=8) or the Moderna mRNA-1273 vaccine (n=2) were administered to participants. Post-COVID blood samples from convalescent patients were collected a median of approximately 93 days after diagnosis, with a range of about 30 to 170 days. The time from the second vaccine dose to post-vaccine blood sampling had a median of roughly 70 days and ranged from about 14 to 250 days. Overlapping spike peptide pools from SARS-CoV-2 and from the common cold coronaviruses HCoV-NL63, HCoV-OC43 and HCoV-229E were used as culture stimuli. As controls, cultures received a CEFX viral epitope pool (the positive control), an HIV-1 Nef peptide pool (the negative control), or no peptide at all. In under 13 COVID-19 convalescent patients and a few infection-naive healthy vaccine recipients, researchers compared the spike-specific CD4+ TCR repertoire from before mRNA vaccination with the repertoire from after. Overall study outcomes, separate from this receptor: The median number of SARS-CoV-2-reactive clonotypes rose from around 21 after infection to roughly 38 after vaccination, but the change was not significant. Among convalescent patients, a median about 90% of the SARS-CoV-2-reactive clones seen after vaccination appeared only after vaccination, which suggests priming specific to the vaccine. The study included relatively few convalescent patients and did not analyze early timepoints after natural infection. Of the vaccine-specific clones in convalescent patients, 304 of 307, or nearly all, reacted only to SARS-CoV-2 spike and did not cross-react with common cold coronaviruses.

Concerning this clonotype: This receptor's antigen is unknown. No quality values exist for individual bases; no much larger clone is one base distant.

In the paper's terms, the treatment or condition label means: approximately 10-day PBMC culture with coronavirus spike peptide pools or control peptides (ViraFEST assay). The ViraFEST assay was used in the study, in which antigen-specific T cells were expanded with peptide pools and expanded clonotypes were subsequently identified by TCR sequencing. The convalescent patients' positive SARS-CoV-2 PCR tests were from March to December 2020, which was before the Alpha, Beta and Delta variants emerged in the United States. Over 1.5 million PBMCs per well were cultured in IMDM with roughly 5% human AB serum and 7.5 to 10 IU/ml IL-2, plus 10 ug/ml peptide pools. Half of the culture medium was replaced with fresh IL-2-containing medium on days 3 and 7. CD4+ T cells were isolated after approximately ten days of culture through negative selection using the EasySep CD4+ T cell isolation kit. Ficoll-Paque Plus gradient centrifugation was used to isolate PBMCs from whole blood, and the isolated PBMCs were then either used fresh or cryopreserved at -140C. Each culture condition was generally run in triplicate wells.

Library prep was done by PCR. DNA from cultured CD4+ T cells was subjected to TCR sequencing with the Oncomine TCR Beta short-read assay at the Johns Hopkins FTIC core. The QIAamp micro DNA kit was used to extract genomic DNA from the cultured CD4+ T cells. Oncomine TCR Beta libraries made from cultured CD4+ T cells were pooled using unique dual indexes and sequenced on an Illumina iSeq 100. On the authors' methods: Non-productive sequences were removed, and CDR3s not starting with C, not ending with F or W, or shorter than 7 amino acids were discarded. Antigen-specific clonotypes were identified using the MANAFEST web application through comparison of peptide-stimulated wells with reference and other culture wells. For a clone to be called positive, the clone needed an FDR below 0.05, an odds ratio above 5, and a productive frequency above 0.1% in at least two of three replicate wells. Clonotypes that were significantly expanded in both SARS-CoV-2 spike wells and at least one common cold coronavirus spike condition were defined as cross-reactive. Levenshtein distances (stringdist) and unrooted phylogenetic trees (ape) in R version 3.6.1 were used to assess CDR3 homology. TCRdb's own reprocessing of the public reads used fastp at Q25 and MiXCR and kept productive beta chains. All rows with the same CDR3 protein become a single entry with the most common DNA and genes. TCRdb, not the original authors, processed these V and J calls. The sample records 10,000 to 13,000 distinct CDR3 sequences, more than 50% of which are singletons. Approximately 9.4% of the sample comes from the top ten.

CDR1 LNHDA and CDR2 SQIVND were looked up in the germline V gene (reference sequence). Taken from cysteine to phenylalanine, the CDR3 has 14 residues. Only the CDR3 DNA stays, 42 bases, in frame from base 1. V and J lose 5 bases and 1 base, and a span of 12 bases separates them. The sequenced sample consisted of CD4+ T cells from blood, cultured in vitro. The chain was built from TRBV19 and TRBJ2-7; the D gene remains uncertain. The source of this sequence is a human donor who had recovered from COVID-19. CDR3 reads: CASSPDRVSYEQYF. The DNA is TGTGCCAGTAGTCCGGACCGAGTGTCCTACGAGCAGTACTTC.